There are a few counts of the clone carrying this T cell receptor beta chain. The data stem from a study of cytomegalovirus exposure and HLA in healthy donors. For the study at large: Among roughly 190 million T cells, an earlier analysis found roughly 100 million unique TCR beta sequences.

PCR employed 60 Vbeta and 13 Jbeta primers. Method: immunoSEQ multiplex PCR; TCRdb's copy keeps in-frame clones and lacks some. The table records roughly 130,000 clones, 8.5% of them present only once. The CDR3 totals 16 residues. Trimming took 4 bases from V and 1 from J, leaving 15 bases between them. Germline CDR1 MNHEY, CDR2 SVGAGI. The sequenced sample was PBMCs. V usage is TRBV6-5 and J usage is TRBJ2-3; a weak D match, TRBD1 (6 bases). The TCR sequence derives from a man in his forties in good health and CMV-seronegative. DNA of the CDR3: TGTGCCAGCAGTTTGGAAACAGGGTTCGGCACAGATACGCAGTATTTT. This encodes CASSLETGFGTDTQYF.